These T cell receptor beta chains were read from a single sample in a study of T cells in Graves' hyperthyroidism and ophthalmopathy. Each CDR3 protein gets one entry after TCRdb re-called the multiplex PCR reads with MiXCR. The sample carries about 740,000 distinct CDR3 sequences, approximately 14% recorded once. The source material was blood. The receptors here all came from a woman aged 18 to 35 with Graves' hyperthyroidism. The CDR3 runs from the conserved cysteine through the conserved F or W. Fields, in order: clone size, J gene, V gene, D gene, CDR3 protein, CDR3 DNA. D genes are given only for firm matches. A clone size is listed for some rows: how often the clone was seen (once, few, many), or a class if it is expanded.

size: many; J: TRBJ1-5; V: TRBV7-8; D: -; CDR3: CASSLAIRVGAGQPQHF; DNA: TGTGCCAGCAGCTTAGCCATCCGTGTGGGAGCGGGTCAGCCCCAGCATTTT
size: few; J: TRBJ2-3; V: TRBV7-3; D: TRBD2; CDR3: CASSVHGTSGGGDTQYF; DNA: TGTGCCAGCAGCGTACACGGGACTAGCGGGGGGGGGGATACGCAGTATTTT
size: -; J: TRBJ2-1; V: TRBV20-1; D: -; CDR3: CSARWISSYNEQFF; DNA: TGCAGTGCTAGATGGATTAGCTCCTACAATGAGCAGTTCTTC
size: many; J: TRBJ2-7; V: TRBV10-3; D: -; CDR3: CAISEPGSPSYEQYF; DNA: TGTGCCATCAGTGAGCCGGGCTCTCCCTCCTACGAGCAGTACTTC
size: -; J: TRBJ2-1; V: TRBV24-1; D: -; CDR3: CATEGLNEQFF; DNA: TGTGCCACCGAAGGATTAAATGAGCAGTTCTTC
size: many; J: TRBJ2-1; V: TRBV7-8; D: -; CDR3: CASSPDPAGWGDEQFF; DNA: TGTGCCAGCAGCCCAGACCCGGCGGGTTGGGGGGATGAGCAGTTCTTC
size: many; J: TRBJ2-5; V: TRBV27; D: -; CDR3: CASTDGGETQYF; DNA: TGTGCCAGCACCGATGGAGGGGAGACCCAGTACTTC
size: many; J: TRBJ1-1; V: TRBV30; D: -; CDR3: CAWSPMVEAFF; DNA: TGTGCCTGGAGTCCAATGGTCGAAGCTTTCTTT
size: many; J: TRBJ1-6; V: TRBV18; D: -; CDR3: CASSPPTGHNSPLHF; DNA: TGTGCCAGCTCACCACCTACAGGGCATAATTCACCCCTCCACTTT
size: many; J: TRBJ2-3; V: TRBV20-1; D: TRBD2; CDR3: CSARETSGYTDTQYF; DNA: TGCAGTGCTAGAGAGACTAGCGGTTACACAGATACGCAGTATTTT
size: few; J: TRBJ1-3; V: TRBV12-3/TRBV12-4; D: -; CDR3: CASNSGNTIYF; DNA: TGTGCCTCGAACTCTGGAAACACCATATATTTT